Here is one T cell receptor beta chain with its context. The junction departs from the called germline gene at one end, perhaps through a read error. No cell sorting was done before RNA was extracted from the tissue. Donors were chemotherapy-naive, newly diagnosed lung cancer surgical patients in China, August–late 2014. This CDR3 has 15 amino acids. Per germline, CDR1 LGHNA and CDR2 YNFKEQ. This sample is drawn from a study of tumor and adjacent non-tumor tissue in lung cancer. The library came from three nested PCR rounds adapted from ARM-PCR protocols. MiXCR, run by TCRdb on the multiplex PCR reads, gives a single entry per CDR3 protein. The data contain more than 120,000 distinct CDR3 sequences, approximately 72% of them singletons.

This clonotype originated in a man in his fifties or sixties with small cell lung cancer. The sequenced material came from lung tumor tissue. This rearrangement joins TRBV4-2 to TRBJ2-2; D ambiguous. CDR3 in amino acids: CGSSQPDRDTGELFF. CDR3 DNA sequence: TGTGGCAGCAGCCAACCTGATAGGGACACCGGGGAGCTGTTTTTT.